This T cell receptor (beta chain) was captured by sequencing in a study of cytomegalovirus exposure and HLA in healthy donors. This clone was recorded a few times. The antigen is undetermined. The PCR made use of 60 Vbeta and 13 Jbeta primers. TCRdb keeps only in-frame clones here, not all; method: immunoSEQ multiplex PCR. The data show 100,000 to 150,000 clones, with roughly 79% seen just once and about 1.7% held by the top ten. Whole-study results and caveats: In a later analysis, most CMV-associated TCR beta chains appeared HLA-restricted. There were several of the most significant clusters that appeared linked to common viral pathogens in a later analysis.

Per the germline V gene, CDR1 is SGHDT and CDR2 is YYEEEE. This CDR3 has 15 residues. V lost 0 bases, J lost 1 base, and 10 bases lay in between. Sequenced input: PBMCs. This chain joins TRBV5-6 and TRBJ2-5, with D uncertain. The receptor's source is a woman between 45 and 60 years old in good health and CMV-seronegative. The CDR3 loop is CASSLAVRAQETQYF. The DNA for the CDR3 is TGTGCCAGCAGCTTGGCGGTACGCGCCCAAGAGACCCAGTACTTC.